This T cell receptor (beta chain) derives from a study of identical twins. Whole-study results and caveats: Excess sharing between twins was weaker in beta out-of-frame sequences. Out-of-frame alpha sequences that twins shared showed excess low generation probability.

A few counts support this clonotype. Antigen: not known. The junction had 6 bases not matched to a gene; V was cut back by 3 bases and J by 4 bases. The V gene's germline CDR1 is DFQATT and CDR2 SNEGSKA (reference sequence). The CDR3 loop spans 14 amino acids. With template switching, a universal primer site was added, and the cDNA carried unique molecular identifiers. From the 5' RACE reads, TCRdb called clonotypes with MiXCR, one entry per CDR3 protein. This table holds fewer than 250,000 distinct CDR3 sequences, less than 10% found once. Sequenced sample: memory (CD45RO+) T cells sorted from blood. The V gene is TRBV20-1, the J gene TRBJ2-3; TRBD2 matches at 8 bases. This sequence originates from a woman between 18 and 30 years old in good health. CDR3 DNA sequence: TGCAGTGCTAGGAAGCGGGAGCGACCAGATACGCAGTATTTT. It encodes CSARKRERPDTQYF.